One sample yielded the 9 T cell receptor beta chains listed below, sequenced in a study of blood T cell repertoires in COVID-19. The table came from immunoSEQ multiplex PCR; TCRdb's copy has only in-frame clones and leaves some out. The sample yields approximately 74,000 clones, under 85% seen once. The sequenced sample was peripheral blood. The receptors come from a man aged 60 to 69 with acute or convalescent COVID-19.

The V and J genes are TRBV7-2 and TRBJ1-1, with TRBD1 identical over 7 bases. With V trimmed by 1 base and J by 0 bases, 5 bases remained unmatched. The CDR3 contains 16 residues. Per germline, CDR1 SGHTA and CDR2 FQGNSA. This chain's CDR3 is CASSLVNRGLNTEAFF. The DNA for the CDR3 is TGTGCCAGCAGCTTAGTTAACAGGGGCCTGAACACTGAAGCTTTCTTT.

This chain joins TRBV7-2 and TRBJ1-5; D remains unclear. V was clipped by 5 bases and J by 2 bases, with 10 bases between them. The length of the CDR3 is 14 residues. Germline V gives CDR1 SGHTA, CDR2 FQGNSA. Here the CDR3 reads CASSAQRGNQPQHF. DNA of the CDR3: TGTGCCAGCAGCGCCCAGAGGGGCAATCAGCCCCAGCATTTT.

This clone was recorded once. The chain uses TRBV6-2 or TRBV6-3 and TRBJ2-5; D might be TRBD1 (6 bases). Per the germline V gene, CDR1 is MNHEY and CDR2 is SVGEGT. Trimming left V 0 bases short and J 5 bases short, with 16 bases between. The CDR3 is 16 amino acids. The CDR3 bases are TGTGCCAGCAGTTACTCACCGGTCAGGGACATGGAGACCCAGTACTTC. It translates to CASSYSPVRDMETQYF.

Only one count was recorded for this clone. The V and J genes are TRBV6-5 and TRBJ1-4; TRBD1 matches at 9 bases. Germline trimming cut 4 bases from V and 7 bases from J; bases unmatched to any gene: 7. The CDR3 length is 15 residues. Germline V gives CDR1 MNHEY, CDR2 SVGAGI. CDR3 DNA sequence: TGTGCCAGCAGTTCCATTACAGGGGGCAGTGAAAAACTGTTTTTT. Encoded protein: CASSSITGGSEKLFF.

This clone was observed a single time. The J gene is TRBJ2-1, the V gene TRBV4-1, with 8 bases that match TRBD1. J was trimmed by 0 bases and V by 2 bases; bases with no gene match: 9. The CDR3 has 18 residues. Germline assignment: CDR1 MGHRA and CDR2 YSYEKL. In nucleotides, the CDR3 is TGCGCCAGCAGCCAACGGTGGACAGGGACAAGCTCCTACAATGAGCAGTTCTTC. Residues: CASSQRWTGTSSYNEQFF.

The chain employs TRBV19 and TRBJ1-6, with D hard to call. CDR3 length equals 17 residues. The V end was cut by 3 bases, the J end by 0 bases, with 12 bases between. The germline V gene encodes CDR1 LNHDA and CDR2 SQIVND (reference sequence). The CDR3 nucleotides are TGTGCCAGTAGTATGCCGCCCGGGAGCTCCTATAATTCACCCCTCCACTTT. This sequence encodes CASSMPPGSSYNSPLHF.

The J gene is TRBJ2-5, the V gene TRBV19; TRBD2 agrees at 10 bases. CDR3 length: 14 residues. V was pared by 9 bases and J by 5 bases, with 9 bases of the junction left unmatched. Germline V lookup: CDR1 LNHDA, CDR2 SQIVND (reference sequence). CDR3 sequence (DNA): TGTGCCAGCCGGCTGGGAGCGGGGGGGGAGACCCAGTACTTC. Its protein is CASRLGAGGETQYF.

This CDR3 reads CASSMGDTKNTEAFF. CDR3 bases: TGTGCCAGTAGTATGGGGGACACGAAGAACACTGAAGCTTTCTTT. The J gene is TRBJ1-1, the V gene TRBV19, with D possibly TRBD1 on 6 matching bases. The CDR3 has 15 residues. Trimming removed 3 bases at V and 1 base at J, with 12 bases between. The germline V gene has CDR1 LNHDA and CDR2 SQIVND (reference sequence).

The chain links TRBV5-1 to TRBJ1-4; 10 bases are a match to TRBD1. The CDR3 covers 15 residues. Germline V gene data show CDR1 as SGHRS and CDR2 as YFSETQ. V lost 0 bases to trimming and J lost 6 bases; unmatched junction nucleotides: 2. The CDR3: CASSLAGTGDEKLFF. The DNA for the CDR3 is TGCGCCAGCAGCTTGGCCGGGACAGGGGATGAAAAACTGTTTTTT.